These 16 T cell receptor beta chains were all obtained from the same sample, sequenced in a study of CD8 T cells in ankylosing spondylitis. Each CDR3 protein is one row after TCRdb ran MiXCR on the 5' RACE reads. The table lists about 540,000 distinct CDR3 sequences, 12% of them singletons. Findings and limits, study-wide: Roughly eight highly homologous variants made up a TCR beta motif that seemed to typify ankylosing spondylitis blood.

No cognate antigen is known for these TCRs. Sequenced: blood, either unsorted or a sorted T cell fraction (not recorded which). The receptors were sampled from a male donor with ankylosing spondylitis.

This chain joins TRBV2 and TRBJ2-1; D possibly uses TRBD1 or TRBD2 (7 bases each). CDR1 SNHLY and CDR2 FYNNEI come from the germline V gene. Trimming shortened V by 8 bases and J by 0 bases, and 11 bases separated the two germline ends. The CDR3 length is 14 residues. This CDR3 is CASGRGLSYNEQFF. CDR3 coding DNA: TGTGCCAGCGGGAGGGGGCTCTCCTACAATGAGCAGTTCTTC.

The chain employs TRBV15 and TRBJ1-4; D remains unclear. The CDR3 sequence is 15 residues long. CDR1 and CDR2 (germline): LNHNV, YYDKDF (reference sequence). V was cut by 0 bases and J by 7 bases, with 12 bases left in between. The CDR3 coding sequence is TGTGCCACCAGCAGAGACCCCGTCGGGTCTGAAAAACTGTTTTTT. Amino acids: CATSRDPVGSEKLFF.

This clonotype was counted a few times. The chain recombines TRBV15 with TRBJ1-4, with TRBD1 matching 10 bases. V lost 7 bases, J lost 3 bases, and 11 bases stayed unmatched. Germline lookup yields CDR1 LNHNV and CDR2 YYDKDF (reference sequence). The CDR3 spans 17 residues. The CDR3 nucleotides are TGTGCCACCAAGGCGGGACAGGGGAATCCCTCTAATGAAAAACTGTTTTTT. It translates to CATKAGQGNPSNEKLFF.

The chain is built from TRBV20-1 and TRBJ2-5; 16 positions match TRBD2. CDR3 length equals 16 residues. CDR1 is DFQATT and CDR2 is SNEGSKA in the germline V gene (reference sequence). V was clipped by 4 bases and J by 5 bases; unmatched bases: 7. The CDR3 region has the DNA TGCAGTGCTAAGATCGGGACTAGCGGGAGGGCGGAGACCCAGTACTTC. Translated: CSAKIGTSGRAETQYF.

This clonotype showed up just a few times. The chain has TRBV5-1 and TRBJ2-1, with 8 positions matching TRBD2. Germline assignment: CDR1 SGHRS and CDR2 YFSETQ. This CDR3 has 13 residues. Trimming removed 1 base from V and 9 bases from J; junction bases left unmatched: 3. Here the CDR3 reads CASSLFLAGEQFF. For the CDR3, the DNA is TGCGCCAGCAGCTTGTTCCTAGCGGGTGAGCAGTTCTTC. Complete variable domain (other parts from reference TRBV5-1 and TRBJ2-1): KAGVTQTPRYLIKTRGQQVTLSCSPISGHRSVSWYQQTPGQGLQFLFEYFSETQRNKGNFPGRFSGRQFSNSRSEMNVSTLELGDSALYLCASSLFLAGEQFFGPGTRLTVL.

The chain is built from TRBV9 and TRBJ2-1, with D perhaps given as TRBD1 or TRBD2 (5 bases each). The CDR3 loop spans 13 amino acids. V gave up 4 bases and J gave up 5 bases, with 10 bases separating them. In germline, CDR1 is SGDLS, CDR2 YYNGEE. The DNA of the CDR3 is TGTGCCAGCAGCTCGGGACGGGACAATGAGCAGTTCTTC. Translation: CASSSGRDNEQFF.

This clonotype was seen only a few times. The chain couples TRBV7-6 to TRBJ2-3; D tentatively fits TRBD1 or TRBD2 (5 bases each). Germline CDR1 SGHVS, CDR2 FNYEAQ. The CDR3 covers 17 residues. The germline V and J ends were trimmed by 5 bases and 4 bases, with 22 bases remaining between them. The CDR3 sequence is CASSPETRVGVSDTQYF. The DNA of the CDR3 is TGTGCCAGCAGCCCAGAGACTCGCGTGGGGGTGTCAGATACGCAGTATTTT. Filled out from reference TRBV7-6 and TRBJ2-3, the complete variable domain reads GAGVSQSPRYKVTKRGQDVALRCDPISGHVSLYWYRQALGQGPEFLTYFNYEAQQDKSGLPNDRFSAERPEGSISTLTIQRTEQRDSAMYRCASSPETRVGVSDTQYFGPGTRLTVL.

This clonotype was observed a handful of times. The rearrangement links TRBV30 to TRBJ1-1; D is ambiguous. With 5 bases removed from V and 10 bases from J, the gap between germline ends came to 14 bases. This CDR3 spans 11 amino acids. Germline V gene lookup returns CDR1 GTSNPN and CDR2 SVGIG (reference sequence). The CDR3 DNA follows: TGTGCCTGGGACATTCGAGGAGTAGCTTTCTTT. Amino acids: CAWDIRGVAFF. The full variable domain, completed using reference TRBV30 and TRBJ1-1, is SQTIHQWPATLVQPVGSPLSLECTVEGTSNPNLYWYRQAAGRGLQLLFYSVGIGQISSEVPQNLSASRPQDRQFILSSKKLLLSDSGFYLCAWDIRGVAFFGQGTRLTVV.

This chain joins TRBV20-1 and TRBJ2-1; 7 positions match TRBD2. V trimming: 4 bases; J trimming: 4 bases; junction bases outside the gene matches: 4. The CDR3 is 13 amino acids. Per the germline V gene, CDR1 is DFQATT and CDR2 is SNEGSKA (reference sequence). The CDR3 nucleotides read TGCAGTGCTAAGAGTAGCGGGTACAATGAGCAGTTCTTC. Protein sequence: CSAKSSGYNEQFF.

The chain carries TRBV5-1 and TRBJ2-5; D is unresolved. Trimming removed 5 bases at V and 0 bases at J, with 14 bases between. This CDR3 region has 15 residues. The germline V gene encodes CDR1 SGHRS and CDR2 YFSETQ. The CDR3 loop is CASRHVVPYQETQYF. CDR3 DNA sequence: TGCGCCAGCAGACATGTAGTCCCCTACCAAGAGACCCAGTACTTC.

The rearrangement joins TRBV4-2 to TRBJ2-1; D is undetermined. Germline values: CDR1 LGHNA, CDR2 YNFKEQ. V was cut by 4 bases and J by 0 bases, with 10 bases left in between. This CDR3 is built from 15 residues. The CDR3 is CASSPEKSSYNEQFF. The CDR3 region has the DNA TGTGCCAGCAGCCCTGAAAAAAGCTCCTACAATGAGCAGTTCTTC.

The chain carries TRBV20-1 and TRBJ2-3; D is ambiguous. The CDR3 has 13 amino acids. Trimming pared 2 bases from V and 6 bases from J, leaving 12 bases between. CDR1 is DFQATT and CDR2 is SNEGSKA in the germline V gene (reference sequence). CDR3 bases: TGCAGTGCTAGAACCCCGGACCTGGATACGCAGTATTTT. Protein sequence: CSARTPDLDTQYF.

This clonotype occurred a few times. V and J are TRBV11-2 and TRBJ1-4, with D tentatively TRBD1 (6 bases). CDR1 and CDR2 from the germline V gene are SGHAT and FQNNGV. The CDR3 sequence is 14 residues long. V lost 3 bases, J lost 7 bases, and 12 bases lay in between. CDR3 amino acids: CASSFGTKSEKLFF. As DNA, the CDR3 is TGTGCCAGCAGCTTCGGGACAAAGAGTGAAAAACTGTTTTTT.

This clonotype was picked up a small number of times. The gene calls are TRBV5-5 and TRBJ2-7; 10 nucleotides match TRBD2. The length of the CDR3 is 14 residues. Germline trimming cut 5 bases from V and 6 bases from J; bases unmatched to any gene: 8. Per the germline V gene, CDR1 is SGHKS and CDR2 is YYEKEE (reference sequence). The CDR3 reads CASSHGLADAEQYF. In DNA, the CDR3 is TGTGCCAGCAGTCATGGACTAGCGGATGCCGAGCAGTACTTC.

This clonotype showed up just a few times. The CDR3 coding sequence is TGTGCCAGCGGGGACAGGAACTATGGCTACACCTTC. It encodes CASGDRNYGYTF. J is TRBJ1-2 and V is TRBV19, with 8 bases aligning to TRBD1. V dropped 9 bases and J dropped 2; count of bases not matched to a gene: 2. Germline lookup yields CDR1 LNHDA and CDR2 SQIVND (reference sequence). The CDR3 loop spans 12 amino acids.

The chain carries TRBV7-2 and TRBJ1-6; 8 bases agree with TRBD1. V lost 7 bases and J lost 2; bases outside the gene matches: 4. The CDR3 covers 15 residues. Germline CDR1 and CDR2: SGHTA and FQGNSA. CDR3 nucleotide sequence: TGTGCCAGCACCCTGACAGGGGCCTATAATTCACCCCTCCACTTT. As protein: CASTLTGAYNSPLHF.